Shown below are 8 T cell receptor beta chains from a single sample sequenced in a study of T-cell memory formation after mild COVID-19. TCRdb re-called the 5' RACE reads through MiXCR, storing one row per CDR3 protein. Of hundreds of thousands of distinct CDR3 sequences listed, 13% to 15% are singletons. The sequencing input was PBMCs or a T cell subset sorted from them (not recorded which). The receptors come from a man between 18 and 29 years old who had mild COVID-19 (a few samples of this study predate the infection). Cell type and time point are not known.

This clonotype appeared many times. The chain recombines TRBV5-5 with TRBJ2-7, with no clear D. The CDR3 is 12 residues long. CDR1 is SGHKS and CDR2 is YYEKEE in the germline V gene (reference sequence). V lost 5 bases to trimming and J lost 0 bases, with 6 bases between them. CDR3 residues: CASSSSSYEQYV. Written as DNA, the CDR3 is TGTGCCAGCAGTTCAAGCTCCTACGAGCAGTACGTC.

The rearrangement uses TRBV5-1 and TRBJ2-5, with TRBD1 matching over 12 bases. The CDR3 is made up of 16 amino acids. The germline V gene encodes CDR1 SGHRS and CDR2 YFSETQ. The V gene end was trimmed by 1 base and the J gene end by 1 base; junction bases not matched to a gene: 2. The CDR3 nucleotides are TGCGCCAGCAGCTTGCTGGGACAGGGGGCCCAAGAGACCCAGTACTTC. It codes for CASSLLGQGAQETQYF.

The rearrangement joins TRBV20-1 to TRBJ2-1; 12 nucleotides agree with TRBD2. Germline trimming cut 6 bases from V and 6 bases from J; bases unmatched to any gene: 9. The CDR3 is 15 residues long. CDR1 and CDR2 (germline): DFQATT, SNEGSKA (reference sequence). The CDR3 is CSAQPSSGGANEQFF. The CDR3 region has the DNA TGCAGTGCCCAACCCTCTAGCGGGGGGGCCAATGAGCAGTTCTTC.

This clonotype was detected a few times. This rearrangement joins TRBV6-2 or TRBV6-3 to TRBJ1-1; D uncertain. The germline CDR1 and CDR2 sequences are MNHEY and SVGEGT. V dropped 2 bases and J dropped 7 bases, with 8 bases sitting between them. The CDR3 consists of 12 residues. This chain's CDR3 is CASSYTDGEAFF. In nucleotides, the CDR3 is TGTGCCAGCAGTTACACGGACGGTGAAGCTTTCTTT.

A few counts support this clonotype. The CDR3 here is CASSFRLGSANEKLFF. The CDR3 nucleotides are TGTGCCAGCAGCTTTCGATTGGGGAGCGCTAATGAAAAACTGTTTTTT. The chain is built from TRBV5-5 and TRBJ1-4; no reliable D call. Germline loops: CDR1 SGHKS, CDR2 YYEKEE (reference sequence). With 2 bases removed from V and 3 bases from J, the gap between germline ends came to 14 bases. The CDR3 is 16 residues long.

The rearrangement uses TRBV7-6 and TRBJ2-7; D may be TRBD2 (5 bases). Germline V gene data show CDR1 as SGHVS and CDR2 as FNYEAQ. The CDR3 sequence is 16 residues long. Trimming stripped 1 base from V and 4 bases from J, with 17 bases between. The CDR3 DNA reads as TGTGCCAGCAGCTTAGTAGGAGGATGGGATAGTTACGAGCAGTACTTC. The encoded protein is CASSLVGGWDSYEQYF.

The chain has TRBV7-2 and TRBJ1-5; D perhaps matches TRBD1 (5 bases). V dropped 5 bases and J dropped 4 bases, with 15 bases sitting between them. The CDR3 sequence is 15 residues long. Germline V gene lookup returns CDR1 SGHTA and CDR2 FQGNSA. This CDR3 reads CASSPFRAANQPQHF. The CDR3 nucleotides read TGTGCCAGCAGCCCCTTCAGGGCGGCAAATCAGCCCCAGCATTTT.

This clonotype was counted only a few times. The chain has TRBV2 and TRBJ2-3, with D possibly being TRBD1 or TRBD2 (5 bases each). From germline, CDR1 is SNHLY and CDR2 FYNNEI. The CDR3 covers 13 residues. CDR3 DNA sequence: TGTGCGGGGGAGACAGCTGGCACAGATACGCAGTATTTT. It translates to CAGETAGTDTQYF.